This T cell receptor (beta chain) was sequenced in a study of blood T cell repertoires in COVID-19. Study context: Samples taken during acute and convalescent COVID-19 were collected in the United States, Italy and Spain. T cells, B-cell-depleted T cells, or PBMCs provided the cDNA or gDNA that served as material.

How the authors handled the data: Amplifying reference gene primers gave estimates of nucleated cell counts. Clones were sequenced by immunoSEQ multiplex PCR, and TCRdb holds only the in-frame ones, with some missing. V, J and clone size were drawn from that table, and D and trimming were deduced from the DNA. The sample lists roughly 200,000 clones, around 91% occurring once. Germline V gives CDR1 MDHEN, CDR2 SYDVKM. The CDR3 runs 14 residues. Trimming removed 0 bases at V and 0 bases at J, with 6 bases between. The sequenced sample was peripheral blood. This clonotype was sampled from a man aged 50 or older with acute or convalescent COVID-19. This chain uses TRBV28 with TRBJ2-7; D gene unclear. For the CDR3, the DNA is TGTGCCAGCAGTTTATGGCGCCGCTCCTACGAGCAGTACTTC. This translates into CASSLWRRSYEQYF.